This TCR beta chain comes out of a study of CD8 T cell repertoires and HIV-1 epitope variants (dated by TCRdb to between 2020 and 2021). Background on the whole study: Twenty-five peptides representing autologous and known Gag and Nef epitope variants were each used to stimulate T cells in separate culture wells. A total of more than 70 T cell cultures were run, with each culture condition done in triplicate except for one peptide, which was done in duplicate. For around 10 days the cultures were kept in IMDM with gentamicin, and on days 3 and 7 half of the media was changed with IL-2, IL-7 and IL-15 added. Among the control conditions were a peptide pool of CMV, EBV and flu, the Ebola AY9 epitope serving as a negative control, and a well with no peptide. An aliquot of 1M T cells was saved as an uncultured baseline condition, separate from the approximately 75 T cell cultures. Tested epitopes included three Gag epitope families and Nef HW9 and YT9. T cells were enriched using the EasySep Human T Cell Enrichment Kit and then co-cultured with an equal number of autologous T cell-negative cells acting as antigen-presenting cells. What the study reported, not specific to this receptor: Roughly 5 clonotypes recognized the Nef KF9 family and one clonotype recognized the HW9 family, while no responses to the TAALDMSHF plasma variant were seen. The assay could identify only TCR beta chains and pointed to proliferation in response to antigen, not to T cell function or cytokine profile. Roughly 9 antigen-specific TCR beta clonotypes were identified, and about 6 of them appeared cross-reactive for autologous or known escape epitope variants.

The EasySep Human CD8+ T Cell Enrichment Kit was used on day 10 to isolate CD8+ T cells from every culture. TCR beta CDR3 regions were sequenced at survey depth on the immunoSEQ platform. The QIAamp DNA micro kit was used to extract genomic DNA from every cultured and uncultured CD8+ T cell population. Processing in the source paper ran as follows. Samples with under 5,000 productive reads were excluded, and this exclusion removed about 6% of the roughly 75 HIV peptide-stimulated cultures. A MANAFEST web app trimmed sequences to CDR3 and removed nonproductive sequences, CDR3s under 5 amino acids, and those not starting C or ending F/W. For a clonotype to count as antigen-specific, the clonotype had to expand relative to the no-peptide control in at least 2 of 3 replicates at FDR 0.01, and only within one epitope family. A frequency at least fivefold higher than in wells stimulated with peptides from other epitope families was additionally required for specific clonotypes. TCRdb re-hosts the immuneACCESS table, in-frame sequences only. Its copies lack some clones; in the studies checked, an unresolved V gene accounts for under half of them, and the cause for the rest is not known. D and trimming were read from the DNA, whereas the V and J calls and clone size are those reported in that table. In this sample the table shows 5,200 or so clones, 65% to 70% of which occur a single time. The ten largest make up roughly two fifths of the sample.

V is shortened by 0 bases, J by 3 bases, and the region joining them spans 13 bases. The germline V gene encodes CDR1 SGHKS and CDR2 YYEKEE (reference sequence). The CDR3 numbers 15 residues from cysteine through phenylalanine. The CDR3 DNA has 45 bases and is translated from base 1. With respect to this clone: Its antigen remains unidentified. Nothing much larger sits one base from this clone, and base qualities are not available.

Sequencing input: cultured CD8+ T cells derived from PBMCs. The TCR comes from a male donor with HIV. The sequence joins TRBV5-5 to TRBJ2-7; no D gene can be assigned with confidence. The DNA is TGTGCCAGCAGCTTGGAATTGATACTTGGCTACGAGCAGTACTTC. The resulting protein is CASSLELILGYEQYF. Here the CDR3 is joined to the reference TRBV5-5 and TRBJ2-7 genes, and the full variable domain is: DAGVTQSPTHLIKTRGQQVTLRCSPISGHKSVSWYQQVLGQGPQFIFQYYEKEERGRGNFPDRFSARQFPNYSSELNVNALLLGDSALYLCASSLELILGYEQYFGPGTRLTVT.